This T cell receptor (beta chain) is drawn from a study of T cell responses to AZD1222 COVID-19 vaccine. Study outcomes and limitations: Vaccine-related CD4 TCRs covered spike, predominating at 160-218 and 743-854.

Per germline, CDR1 SGHAT and CDR2 FQNNGV. J was trimmed by 9 bases and V by 3 bases; bases with no gene match: 5. This CDR3 contains 13 residues. With regard to this clone: Its specificity is not known.

Sequencing was performed with immunoSEQ multiplex PCR; in TCRdb, only in-frame clones are kept and a portion is missing. The sample lists tens of thousands of clones; 88% were seen once. This sequence joins TRBV11-2 and TRBJ2-1; 7 positions match TRBD2. This clonotype was sampled from an adult in good health. The specimen was peripheral blood, collected on day 0 of MenACWY control vaccination. CDR3 sequence reads: CASSFTSVGEQFF. Here the CDR3 DNA reads TGTGCCAGCAGCTTCACTAGCGTTGGTGAGCAGTTCTTC.